One and the same sample provided the 14 T cell receptor beta chains below, sequenced in a study of CD8+CD57+ T cells in acquired aplastic anemia. Patients sequenced had flow cytometry evidence of CD8+CD57+ cell expansion. Genomic DNA constituted the template upon which TCR beta VDJ and CDR3 profiling was performed. Each CDR3 protein is one row after TCRdb ran MiXCR on the reads. The sample records approximately 300,000 distinct CDR3 sequences, roughly 61% being singletons. The specimen sequenced was sorted CD4+, CD8+, or CD8+CD57+ T cells (not recorded which) from PBMCs. The receptors come from a human donor with aplastic anemia.

A word on this clonotype: No conserved phenylalanine or tryptophan is present at the end of the CDR3, so a read error is the likely explanation. This chain connects TRBV2 to TRBJ2-7; 9 bases line up with TRBD1. J was trimmed by 5 bases and V by 0 bases; bases with no gene match: 17. Germline values: CDR1 SNHLY, CDR2 FYNNEI. The CDR3 spans 19 residues. This CDR3 reads CASSEARSNTGTGRDEQYL. The CDR3 nucleotides read TGTGCCAGCAGTGAAGCGCGGAGCAACACCGGGACAGGGAGGGACGAGCAGTACCTC.

The chain carries TRBV7-2 and TRBJ2-1; 9 bases line up with TRBD2. CDR3 length equals 15 residues. The germline gives CDR1 SGHTA, CDR2 FQGNSA. Losses at the gene ends were 5 bases for V and 7 bases for J; bases not matched to a gene: 9. The CDR3, as DNA: TGTGCCAGCAGCATGGGACTAGCCGAAGGGAATGAGCAGTTCTTC. Its protein product is CASSMGLAEGNEQFF.

The chain combines TRBV7-9 with TRBJ2-7; D may be TRBD1 or TRBD2 (6 bases each). Trimming stripped 5 bases from V and 1 base from J, with 18 bases between. Germline loops: CDR1 SEHNR, CDR2 FQNEAQ (reference sequence). This CDR3 has 16 amino acids. The CDR3 here is CASSHGLGGPSYEQYF. Written as DNA, the CDR3 is TGTGCCAGCAGCCATGGGCTCGGGGGCCCATCCTACGAGCAGTACTTC.

Many counts were recorded for this clonotype. The chain recombines TRBV11-3 with TRBJ2-5, with 11 positions matching TRBD2. This CDR3 is 16 amino acids long. Germline lookup yields CDR1 SGHNT and CDR2 YENEEA. The V gene end was trimmed by 6 bases and the J gene end by 1 base; junction bases not matched to a gene: 7. CDR3 bases: TGTGCCAGCAGTAGAAGTGGGACTAGCGGCCAAGAGACCCAGTACTTC. Protein product: CASSRSGTSGQETQYF.

This clonotype was counted at least ten times. CDR3 nucleotides: TGTGCCAGCAGCCCACAGGTCCGGAATACGCAGTATTTT. Protein: CASSPQVRNTQYF. V gene TRBV14 combines with J gene TRBJ2-3; weak D call: TRBD1 (5 bases). The germline CDR1 and CDR2 sequences are SGHDN and FVKESK. V was clipped by 4 bases and J by 7 bases, with 12 bases between them. The CDR3 length is 13 residues.

This clonotype was observed a handful of times. The chain recombines TRBV7-9 with TRBJ2-2; D is perhaps TRBD1 (5 bases). The CDR3 is 20 amino acids. Trimming took off 5 bases at V and 2 bases at J, with 27 bases between the two ends. Germline CDR1 reads SEHNR; CDR2 reads FQNEAQ (reference sequence). CDR3 protein: CASSTPWGRASETNTGELFF. As DNA, the CDR3 is TGTGCCAGCAGCACCCCTTGGGGCAGGGCATCCGAAACTAACACCGGGGAGCTGTTTTTT.

To note about this clonotype: A much larger clone sits a single nucleotide away, making a read error possible. The chain carries TRBV10-2 and TRBJ2-1; 8 bases fit TRBD1. CDR3 length: 14 residues. The V gene's germline CDR1 is WSHSY and CDR2 SAAADI. The CDR3 coding sequence is TGCGCCAGCAGCGGACAGGGCACCTACAATGAGCAGCTCTTC. It translates to CASSGQGTYNEQLF.

Remarks on this clonotype: Given the absence of the conserved phenylalanine or tryptophan at the CDR3 end, a read error is likely. The chain carries TRBV2 and TRBJ2-5; D call uncertain. This CDR3 region has 11 residues. Per the germline V gene, CDR1 is SNHLY and CDR2 is FYNNEI. For the CDR3, the DNA is TGTGCCAGCAGGTATCAAGGGACCCAGTACTCC. Amino acid sequence: CASRYQGTQYS.

This clonotype was counted between two and nine times. This chain joins TRBV7-2 and TRBJ1-2; the D gene is possibly TRBD1 (5 bases). V was trimmed by 6 bases and J by 4 bases, leaving 12 bases between them. This CDR3 has 13 amino acids. Germline CDR1 reads SGHTA; CDR2 reads FQGNSA. CDR3 nucleotides: TGTGCCAGCAGTGCACGGGGGGGCTATGGCTACACCTTC. Its translation: CASSARGGYGYTF.

This clonotype has only one observation. At one end the junction does not follow the germline gene, possibly because of a read error. The V call is TRBV7-9, the J call TRBJ1-6, with no clear D. The CDR3 extends over 12 amino acids. CDR1 is SEHNR and CDR2 is FQNEAQ in the germline V gene (reference sequence). For the CDR3, the DNA is TGTGCCAGCAGCTGGGTTGAGGGTCCCCTTCGCTTT. Encoded protein: CASSWVEGPLRF.

In nucleotides, the CDR3 is TGTGCCACCAGCAGAGATAGACAGGGGACAACTAACTATGGCTACACCTTC. Its translation: CATSRDRQGTTNYGYTF. This chain joins TRBV15 and TRBJ1-2, with 8 bases lining up with TRBD1. CDR3 length: 17 residues. Germline values: CDR1 LNHNV, CDR2 YYDKDF (reference sequence). V shed 0 bases, J shed 0 bases, and the junction held 6 bases outside the gene matches. Full variable domain (rest looked up from reference TRBV15 and TRBJ1-2): DAMVIQNPRYQVTQFGKPVTLSCSQTLNHNVMYWYQQKSSQAPKLLFHYYDKDFNNEADTPDNFQSRRPNTSFCFLDIRSPGLGDTAMYLCATSRDRQGTTNYGYTFGSGTRLTVV.

This sequence joins TRBV20-1 and TRBJ2-1; D ambiguous. Germline V gives CDR1 DFQATT, CDR2 SNEGSKA (reference sequence). Between the trimmed V and J ends, which lost 6 bases and 5 bases, there was a span of 5 bases. CDR3 length: 10 residues. The CDR3 reads CSAANNEQFF. In DNA form, the CDR3 reads TGCAGTGCCGCAAACAATGAGCAGTTCTTC.

This sequence joins TRBV29-1 and TRBJ1-3, with TRBD1 identical over 8 bases. Trimming at V came to 0 bases and at J to 6 bases, leaving 10 bases not matched to a gene. Per the germline V gene, CDR1 is SQVTM and CDR2 is ANQGSEA. This CDR3 is 16 amino acids long. DNA of the CDR3: TGCAGCGTTGAAGATCCTATGACAGGGGAGGAAAACACCATATATTTT. Protein product: CSVEDPMTGEENTIYF.

This clonotype was seen only a few times. V usage is TRBV19 and J usage is TRBJ2-3; tentative D call: TRBD2 (6 bases). Trimming pared 3 bases from V and 5 bases from J, leaving 15 bases between. The CDR3 totals 15 residues. The germline V gene encodes CDR1 LNHDA and CDR2 SQIVND (reference sequence). Here the CDR3 DNA reads TGTGCCAGTAGTATTAATGGGCAGGGAGGAGATACGCAGTATTTT. Translating gives CASSINGQGGDTQYF.